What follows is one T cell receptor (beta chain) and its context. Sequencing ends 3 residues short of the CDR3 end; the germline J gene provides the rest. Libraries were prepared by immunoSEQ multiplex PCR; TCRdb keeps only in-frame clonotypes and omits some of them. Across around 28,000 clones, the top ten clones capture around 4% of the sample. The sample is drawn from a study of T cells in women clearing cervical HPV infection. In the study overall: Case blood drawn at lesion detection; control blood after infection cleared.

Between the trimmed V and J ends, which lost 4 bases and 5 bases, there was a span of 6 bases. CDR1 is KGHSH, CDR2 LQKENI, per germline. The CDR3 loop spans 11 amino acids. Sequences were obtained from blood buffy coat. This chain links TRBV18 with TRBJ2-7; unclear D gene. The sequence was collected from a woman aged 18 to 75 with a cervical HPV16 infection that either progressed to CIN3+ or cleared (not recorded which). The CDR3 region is CASSLLDEQYF. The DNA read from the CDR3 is TGTGCCAGCTCACTTTTAGACGAG.